These 28 T cell receptor beta chains came from one sample sequenced in a study of CD8 T cells in Susac syndrome. Reverse transcription used about 0.45 to 1 ug RNA and random hexamers. Via MiXCR, TCRdb re-called the immunoSEQ multiplex PCR reads, giving one row per CDR3 protein. Among about 180,000 distinct CDR3 sequences listed, about 93% were seen once. Sequenced material: CD4+ T cells from PBMCs. These receptors all come from a human donor with Susac syndrome.

This clonotype was counted between two and nine times. The chain uses TRBV11-2 and TRBJ1-2; D remains unclear. This CDR3 is built from 13 residues. Trimming took 6 bases from V and 1 from J, leaving 9 bases between them. Germline CDR1 SGHAT, CDR2 FQNNGV. The CDR3 DNA reads as TGTGCCAGCAGTTCGACAAATAACTATGGCTACACCTTC. Translating gives CASSSTNNYGYTF. The full variable domain, completed using reference TRBV11-2 and TRBJ1-2, is EAGVAQSPRYKIIEKRQSVAFWCNPISGHATLYWYQQILGQGPKLLIQFQNNGVVDDSQLPKDRFSAERLKGVDSTLKIQPAKLEDSAVYLCASSSTNNYGYTFGSGTRLTVV.

V gene TRBV19 combines with J gene TRBJ2-1; 7 bases align to TRBD1. Germline V CDR1 and CDR2: LNHDA, SQIVND (reference sequence). Trimming at V came to 4 bases and at J to 6 bases, leaving 3 bases not matched to a gene. This CDR3 has 13 residues. CDR3 region: CASSNRGSNEQFF. CDR3 nucleotide sequence: TGTGCCAGTAGTAACAGGGGAAGCAATGAGCAGTTCTTC.

The rearrangement joins TRBV14 to TRBJ1-1, with D possibly TRBD1 on 6 matching bases. CDR1 and CDR2 (germline): SGHDN, FVKESK. The germline V and J ends were trimmed by 1 base and 6 bases, with 9 bases remaining between them. This CDR3 comprises 13 residues. The CDR3 loop reads CASSQGQAAEAFF. The CDR3 bases are TGTGCCAGCAGCCAAGGACAGGCCGCTGAAGCTTTCTTT.

This chain connects TRBV5-1 to TRBJ2-5; D possibly uses TRBD1 or TRBD2 (6 bases each). Trimming shortened V by 3 bases and J by 3 bases, and 12 bases separated the two germline ends. The CDR3 spans 14 residues. Germline V gives CDR1 SGHRS, CDR2 YFSETQ. The CDR3 sequence: CASSSPGAEETQYF. CDR3 coding DNA: TGCGCCAGCAGCTCCCCGGGGGCCGAAGAGACCCAGTACTTC.

The rearrangement links TRBV6-2 or TRBV6-3 to TRBJ2-7, with D possibly matching TRBD1 (5 bases). The CDR3 contains 13 residues. V was shortened by 6 bases and J by 2 bases, with 11 bases between the two germline ends. Germline V CDR1 and CDR2: MNHEY, SVGEGT. The CDR3 DNA sequence: TGTGCCAGCAGGGACATTTCTCCCTACGAGCAGTACTTC. Protein sequence: CASRDISPYEQYF.

The chain couples TRBV20-1 to TRBJ1-1; the D gene is possibly TRBD1 (6 bases). CDR1 and CDR2 from the germline V gene are DFQATT and SNEGSKA (reference sequence). This CDR3 has 14 amino acids. Deletions cut 2 bases from V and 5 bases from J, with 15 bases between. The DNA of the CDR3 is TGCAGTGCTAGAAGGGGGATTGGATCAACTGAAGCTTTCTTT. Protein product: CSARRGIGSTEAFF.

The chain joins TRBV12-3 or TRBV12-4 to TRBJ2-1; D is uncertain. CDR3 length: 16 residues. V was clipped by 7 bases and J by 0 bases, with 16 bases between them. The CDR3 protein is CASNPDVGFSYNEQFF. The CDR3 DNA is TGTGCCAGCAACCCAGACGTGGGCTTCTCCTACAATGAGCAGTTCTTC.

This clonotype is a singleton in its sample. The rearrangement links TRBV12-3 or TRBV12-4 to TRBJ1-1; D gene uncertain. V shed 6 bases and J shed 2 bases, with 13 bases lying between them. The CDR3 runs to 14 residues. The CDR3 loop is CASSVHRKNTEAFF. The CDR3 nucleotides read TGTGCCAGCAGCGTACATCGGAAAAACACTGAAGCTTTCTTT.

This clonotype showed up just once. V usage is TRBV12-3 or TRBV12-4 and J usage is TRBJ2-2; 9 nucleotides agree with TRBD1. CDR3 length: 17 residues. The J segment lost 5 bases and the V segment lost 7 bases, leaving 14 bases of the junction unmatched. The CDR3 is CASTLRVGTGRTGELFF. Written as DNA, the CDR3 is TGTGCCAGCACCCTAAGAGTCGGGACAGGGAGGACCGGGGAGCTGTTTTTT.

Here the CDR3 reads CASSRPGGGGGYTF. The DNA of the CDR3 is TGTGCCAGCAGTCGCCCGGGGGGGGGTGGTGGCTACACCTTC. The V gene is TRBV6-5, the J gene TRBJ1-2; D is possibly TRBD1 (5 bases). Germline CDR1 and CDR2: MNHEY and SVGAGI. The CDR3 runs 14 residues. Trimming took off 5 bases at V and 7 bases at J, with 17 bases between the two ends.

The chain carries TRBV12-3 or TRBV12-4 and TRBJ2-7, with D possibly being TRBD2 (7 bases). V was shortened by 7 bases and J by 6 bases, with 13 bases between the two germline ends. The CDR3 covers 12 residues. CDR3 DNA: TGTGCCAGCACCCAGAGGGGGGGCGAGCAGTACTTC. Its translation: CASTQRGGEQYF.

In this sample, this clonotype turned up once. This chain uses TRBV21-1 with TRBJ2-7; the DNA was not used to check the table's D call, TRBD2. TRBV21-1 is tagged as a pseudogene. The CDR3 runs 16 residues. The CDR3 DNA sequence: TGTGCCAGCAGCCACCTCCGGTGGGCGGGAGATCAGCCTCAGTACTTC. Protein sequence: CASSHLRWAGDQPQYF.

V and J are TRBV7-9 and TRBJ1-5, with D possibly TRBD1 on 5 matching bases. The CDR3 has 13 amino acids. V was cut by 0 bases and J by 5 bases, with 5 bases left in between. Germline V gene sequence: CDR1 SEHNR, CDR2 FQNEAQ (reference sequence). CDR3 region: CASSLAGDQPQHF. The CDR3 DNA follows: TGTGCCAGCAGCTTAGCAGGGGATCAGCCCCAGCATTTT.

The chain carries TRBV20-1 and TRBJ2-7; 7 bases fit TRBD2. V dropped 5 bases and J dropped 6; count of bases not matched to a gene: 16. Germline V lookup: CDR1 DFQATT, CDR2 SNEGSKA (reference sequence). CDR3 length: 15 residues. The CDR3 loop reads CSAEKSGTKSVEQYF. In DNA form, the CDR3 reads TGCAGTGCTGAAAAATCCGGGACTAAATCAGTCGAGCAGTACTTC.

The chain has TRBV2 and TRBJ2-7; 11 bases are shared with TRBD2. The trim removed 1 base at V and 2 bases at J, leaving 7 bases unmatched. The V gene's germline CDR1 is SNHLY and CDR2 FYNNEI. CDR3 length equals 17 residues. DNA of the CDR3: TGTGCCAGCAGTGAAGTAGGACTAGCGGGTTCCCCCTACGAGCAGTACTTC. Protein product: CASSEVGLAGSPYEQYF.

The V gene is TRBV20-1, the J gene TRBJ2-3; 11 nucleotides line up with TRBD2. Looked up from germline, CDR1 is DFQATT and CDR2 is SNEGSKA (reference sequence). After removal of 6 bases from V and 5 bases from J, the junction contained 7 bases not matched to a gene. The CDR3 spans 14 residues. As DNA, the CDR3 is TGCAGTGCCAGACTAGCGGGGACCCGAGATACGCAGTATTTT. Its translation: CSARLAGTRDTQYF.

The V and J genes are TRBV7-2 and TRBJ2-7; 9 bases match TRBD1. The CDR3 contains 14 residues. Germline V gene sequence: CDR1 SGHTA, CDR2 FQGNSA. Losses at the gene ends were 4 bases for V and 6 bases for J; bases not matched to a gene: 7. The CDR3 sequence is CASSSGTGPFEQYF. DNA for the CDR3: TGTGCCAGCAGCTCCGGGACAGGGCCTTTCGAGCAGTACTTC.

V is TRBV7-8 and J is TRBJ1-6; no firm D call. Trimming left V 0 bases short and J 8 bases short, with 17 bases between. The V gene's germline CDR1 is SGHVS and CDR2 FQNEAQ. The CDR3 has 17 residues. CDR3 amino acids: CASSLAFPGLNYSPLHF. The CDR3 nucleotides read TGTGCCAGCAGCTTAGCGTTTCCAGGATTAAATTATTCACCCCTCCACTTT.

This chain joins TRBV7-9 and TRBJ2-7, with D perhaps TRBD2 (6 bases). The CDR3 contains 15 residues. V lost 3 bases and J 0 bases, leaving 12 bases between the germline ends. Germline V gene data show CDR1 as SEHNR and CDR2 as FQNEAQ (reference sequence). This CDR3 is CASSFDRDFSYEQYF. CDR3 in DNA: TGTGCCAGCAGCTTCGACCGGGACTTCTCCTACGAGCAGTACTTC.

This clonotype was seen once. V and J are TRBV18 and TRBJ2-7; TRBD1 might be the D (7 bases). CDR3 length: 15 residues. Germline values: CDR1 KGHSH, CDR2 LQKENI. The V end lost 3 bases, the J end lost 1 base, and 13 bases lay between the germline ends. CDR3 sequence: CASSPTRDRSYEQYF. The DNA for the CDR3 is TGTGCCAGCTCACCGACGCGGGACAGATCCTACGAGCAGTACTTC.

The rearrangement joins TRBV30 to TRBJ2-7; D gene unclear. Germline-derived CDR1 and CDR2 are GTSNPN and SVGIG (reference sequence). This CDR3 has 15 residues. Trimming removed 4 bases from V and 7 bases from J, with 23 bases in between. The CDR3 DNA reads TGTGCCTGGAAAAAGGAATGGGAAACCCCGGCGGAGCAGTACTTC. This translates into CAWKKEWETPAEQYF.

This chain links TRBV7-6 with TRBJ2-3; possibly TRBD2 for D (5 bases). With 5 bases removed from V and 0 bases from J, the gap between germline ends came to 21 bases. The length of the CDR3 is 18 residues. In germline, CDR1 is SGHVS, CDR2 FNYEAQ. The CDR3 DNA follows: TGTGCCAGCAGCCGACCCCCGAGCGGTGCTACTAGCACAGATACGCAGTATTTT. It specifies CASSRPPSGATSTDTQYF.

The chain links TRBV9 to TRBJ2-7, with TRBD2 as a possible D gene (6 bases). Germline assignment: CDR1 SGDLS and CDR2 YYNGEE. The CDR3 is made up of 11 amino acids. Trimming left V 4 bases short and J 6 bases short, with 8 bases between. CDR3 protein: CASSYGSEQYF. Written as DNA, the CDR3 is TGTGCCAGCAGCTACGGGAGCGAGCAGTACTTC.

The chain uses TRBV5-4 and TRBJ1-1; D unclear. From germline, CDR1 is SGHNT and CDR2 YYREEE (reference sequence). This CDR3 has 14 residues. Trimming left V 0 bases short and J 10 bases short, with 16 bases between. In nucleotides, the CDR3 is TGTGCCAGCAGCTTGGATGTGGACGGAGCCAGAGCTTTCTTT. Its translation is CASSLDVDGARAFF. Full variable domain (rest looked up from reference TRBV5-4 and TRBJ1-1): ETGVTQSPTHLIKTRGQQVTLRCSSQSGHNTVSWYQQALGQGPQFIFQYYREEENGRGNFPPRFSGLQFPNYSSELNVNALELDDSALYLCASSLDVDGARAFFGQGTRLTVV.

This CDR3 is CASSAITSGGSYNEQFF. Here the CDR3 DNA reads TGTGCCAGCAGCGCCATCACTAGCGGGGGCTCCTACAATGAGCAGTTCTTC. The rearrangement joins TRBV7-9 to TRBJ2-1, with 11 bases fitting TRBD2. Germline-derived CDR1 and CDR2 are SEHNR and FQNEAQ (reference sequence). There are 17 residues in the CDR3. V lost 5 bases to trimming and J lost 0 bases; unmatched junction nucleotides: 6.

DNA for the CDR3: TGTGCCAGCTCATCGGACAGGGTTCCTGGAAACACCATATATTTT. Its translation is CASSSDRVPGNTIYF. The V and J genes are TRBV18 and TRBJ1-3; 8 positions match TRBD1. The CDR3 extends over 15 amino acids. Germline V CDR1 and CDR2: KGHSH, LQKENI. Trimming at V came to 5 bases and at J to 2 bases, leaving 5 bases not matched to a gene.

V and J are TRBV2 and TRBJ2-1; D perhaps matches TRBD2 (5 bases). V was cut by 4 bases and J by 5 bases, with 15 bases left in between. This CDR3 is built from 15 residues. Germline V lookup: CDR1 SNHLY, CDR2 FYNNEI. The CDR3 DNA follows: TGTGCCAGCAGTGGGAGTGGGAGTCGTGACAATGAGCAGTTCTTC. It codes for CASSGSGSRDNEQFF.

V usage is TRBV9 and J usage is TRBJ2-1, with D unclear. This CDR3 is 13 amino acids long. The germline CDR1 and CDR2 sequences are SGDLS and YYNGEE. The V end lost 0 bases, the J end lost 6 bases, and 7 bases lay between the germline ends. This chain's CDR3 is CASSVGKGNEQFF. CDR3 coding DNA: TGTGCCAGCAGCGTAGGAAAGGGCAATGAGCAGTTCTTC.